The 20 T cell receptor beta chains given below trace back to one sample, sequenced in a study of cytomegalovirus exposure and HLA in healthy donors. It was with 60 Vbeta and 13 Jbeta primers that the PCR ran. The method was immunoSEQ multiplex PCR; TCRdb's version includes in-frame clones alone and lacks a portion of them. The sample yields roughly 120,000 clones, under 80% seen once. Sequenced: PBMCs. The receptors stem from a woman aged 40-49 years in good health and CMV-seropositive.

This chain uses TRBV5-4 with TRBJ2-2; a possible D gene is TRBD2 (6 bases). CDR3 length: 16 amino acids. Deletions cut 4 bases from V and 3 bases from J, with 16 bases between. Germline CDR1 and CDR2: SGHNT and YYREEE (reference sequence). This CDR3 is CASSLRDGIYTGELFF. DNA for the CDR3: TGTGCCAGCAGCCTGCGGGACGGAATTTACACCGGGGAGCTGTTTTTT.

The V and J genes are TRBV5-1 and TRBJ2-5, with 8 positions matching TRBD2. Germline assignment: CDR1 SGHRS and CDR2 YFSETQ. V was pared by 4 bases and J by 1 base, with 3 bases of the junction left unmatched. This CDR3 comprises 14 residues. CDR3 amino acids: CASSPRGAQETQYF. The CDR3 coding sequence is TGCGCCAGCAGCCCGCGGGGGGCCCAAGAGACCCAGTACTTC.

The chain uses TRBV5-5 and TRBJ2-2, with 7 bases that match TRBD1. Germline V gene sequence: CDR1 SGHKS, CDR2 YYEKEE (reference sequence). V trimming: 3 bases; J trimming: 7 bases; junction bases outside the gene matches: 9. The CDR3 spans 15 residues. CDR3 region: CASSSWQGVDGELFF. CDR3 DNA sequence: TGTGCCAGCAGCTCGTGGCAGGGGGTCGACGGGGAGCTGTTTTTT.

This clone was recorded only once. J is TRBJ2-3 and V is TRBV9; D remains unclear. The germline V gene has CDR1 SGDLS and CDR2 YYNGEE. The CDR3 is 16 amino acids. Trimming cost V 4 bases and J 2 bases, with 17 bases left between them. The CDR3 loop is CASSPHGGGDTDTQYF. The CDR3, as DNA: TGTGCCAGCAGCCCCCATGGCGGCGGAGACACAGATACGCAGTATTTT.

The rearrangement links TRBV5-6 to TRBJ2-1; D is possibly TRBD2 (6 bases). The length of the CDR3 is 13 residues. From germline, CDR1 is SGHDT and CDR2 YYEEEE. V was pared by 0 bases and J by 8 bases, with 9 bases between. CDR3 DNA: TGTGCCAGCAGCTTGGTTGGAGGGTATGAGCAGTTCTTC. Translating it yields CASSLVGGYEQFF.

The chain carries TRBV5-1 and TRBJ2-2; 8 nucleotides match TRBD1. This CDR3 contains 17 residues. Per germline, CDR1 SGHRS and CDR2 YFSETQ. V shed 4 bases, J shed 0 bases, and the junction held 8 bases outside the gene matches. The CDR3: CASSPRTGYANTGELFF. The CDR3 DNA sequence: TGCGCCAGCAGCCCCCGGACAGGGTACGCGAACACCGGGGAGCTGTTTTTT.

The gene calls are TRBV11-3 and TRBJ2-7; 8 bases map to TRBD1. This CDR3 is 14 amino acids long. V gave up 4 bases and J gave up 7 bases; unmatched junction bases: 9. Per the germline V gene, CDR1 is SGHNT and CDR2 is YENEEA. The CDR3 sequence is CASSYAGGLAEQYF. CDR3 bases: TGTGCCAGCAGCTACGCAGGGGGCTTGGCGGAGCAGTACTTC.

On this clone itself: The junction departs from the called germline gene at one end, perhaps through a read error. The gene calls are TRBV20-1 and TRBJ2-1; D unresolved. The CDR3 is 11 amino acids. Looked up from germline, CDR1 is DFQATT and CDR2 is SNEGSKA (reference sequence). The CDR3 here is CSARSFNEQFF. The CDR3 DNA reads TGCAGTGCTAGATCCTTCAATGAGCAGTTCTTC.

On this clone itself: The junction and the germline gene differ at one end; a read error may be behind it. The rearrangement links TRBV7-9 to TRBJ1-2; 7 nucleotides match TRBD1. This CDR3 region has 15 residues. CDR1 is SEHNR and CDR2 is FQNEAQ in the germline V gene (reference sequence). The CDR3 here is CSSSLATGDSDGYTF. CDR3 nucleotides: TGTTCCAGCAGCTTAGCTACAGGGGATTCTGATGGCTACACCTTC.

The J gene is TRBJ2-7, the V gene TRBV6-5, with D possibly matching TRBD2 (7 bases). Germline assignment: CDR1 MNHEY and CDR2 SVGAGI. The CDR3 is 15 residues long. Trimming left V 2 bases short and J 4 bases short, with 15 bases between. As DNA, the CDR3 is TGTGCCAGCAGTTACCTCCCAGGGGAGGGATACGAGCAGTACTTC. It codes for CASSYLPGEGYEQYF.

The rearrangement uses TRBV11-3 and TRBJ2-7; 8 positions match TRBD1. Looked up from germline, CDR1 is SGHNT and CDR2 is YENEEA. Losses at the gene ends were 5 bases for V and 0 bases for J; bases not matched to a gene: 3. This CDR3 contains 14 residues. As DNA, the CDR3 is TGTGCCAGCAGCCAGGGACAGGCCTCCTACGAGCAGTACTTC. As protein: CASSQGQASYEQYF.

This clone appeared a few times. CDR3 DNA: TGTGCCAGCAGGGACGGGGGGGGGCGGGAGCAGTTCTTC. Amino acid sequence: CASRDGGGREQFF. This chain uses TRBV6-1 with TRBJ2-1; 8 positions match TRBD2. Per the germline V gene, CDR1 is MNHNS and CDR2 is SASEGT. The CDR3 loop spans 13 amino acids. With V trimmed by 6 bases and J by 10 bases, 8 bases remained unmatched.

The chain carries TRBV7-2 and TRBJ2-7, with TRBD1 matching over 11 bases. Germline-derived CDR1 and CDR2 are SGHTA and FQGNSA. The CDR3 has 13 residues. The V segment lost 7 bases and the J segment 6 bases; nucleotides outside the gene matches: 5. CDR3 residues: CASKGQGDFEQYF. CDR3 sequence (DNA): TGTGCCAGCAAGGGACAGGGGGATTTCGAGCAGTACTTC.

J is TRBJ1-3 and V is TRBV4-3; the D is unclear. Between the trimmed V and J ends, which lost 0 bases and 4 bases, there was a span of 10 bases. This CDR3 is 15 amino acids long. The V gene's germline CDR1 is LGHNA and CDR2 YSLEER. CDR3 DNA: TGCGCCAGCAGCCAAGAAAGCGGGTCCGGAAACACCATATATTTT. Encoded protein: CASSQESGSGNTIYF.

The chain joins TRBV5-4 to TRBJ1-2; unclear D gene. This CDR3 comprises 13 residues. V was trimmed by 9 bases and J by 3 bases, leaving 15 bases between them. Germline CDR1 reads SGHNT; CDR2 reads YYREEE (reference sequence). CDR3 sequence (DNA): TGTGCCACCACCGGGAACCTCTACTATGGCTACACCTTC. Protein product: CATTGNLYYGYTF.

CDR3 residues: CASSPADRGRAKNIQYF. The CDR3 bases are TGTGCCAGTAGCCCTGCGGACAGGGGGCGAGCCAAAAACATTCAGTACTTC. The rearrangement links TRBV19 to TRBJ2-4; TRBD1 agrees at 11 bases. The CDR3 is made up of 17 amino acids. The germline V gene has CDR1 LNHDA and CDR2 SQIVND (reference sequence). V gave up 6 bases and J gave up 0 bases; unmatched junction bases: 7.

The rearrangement links TRBV9 to TRBJ1-4; no firm D call. The CDR3 loop spans 14 amino acids. The V gene lost 4 bases and the J gene lost 0 bases, with 7 bases spanning the gap. The germline CDR1 and CDR2 sequences are SGDLS and YYNGEE. The CDR3 DNA reads as TGTGCCAGCAGCAGCGGACCAACTAATGAAAAACTGTTTTTT. Protein product: CASSSGPTNEKLFF.

The rearrangement links TRBV5-5 to TRBJ2-7; D perhaps matches TRBD2 (6 bases). The CDR3 spans 14 residues. Trimming left V 0 bases short and J 3 bases short, with 10 bases between. Germline V gene lookup returns CDR1 SGHKS and CDR2 YYEKEE (reference sequence). The DNA of the CDR3 is TGTGCCAGCAGCTTGGGCCAGGGAGGCTACGAGCAGTACTTC. It yields the protein CASSLGQGGYEQYF.

CDR3 in DNA: TGCGCCAGCAGCCAAGGACCCGGACTAGCAGCACCCTACGAGCAGTACTTC. Protein: CASSQGPGLAAPYEQYF. This rearrangement joins TRBV4-1 to TRBJ2-7, with TRBD2 matching over 8 bases. Germline V lookup: CDR1 MGHRA, CDR2 YSYEKL. This CDR3 has 17 amino acids. V lost 1 base, J lost 2 bases, and 10 bases stayed unmatched.

The chain is built from TRBV11-3 and TRBJ2-7; D gene uncertain. From germline, CDR1 is SGHNT and CDR2 YENEEA. This CDR3 comprises 13 residues. Trimming left V 5 bases short and J 6 bases short, with 14 bases between. CDR3: CASSLSRWFEQYF. CDR3 nucleotides: TGTGCCAGCAGCCTCTCTCGGTGGTTCGAGCAGTACTTC.